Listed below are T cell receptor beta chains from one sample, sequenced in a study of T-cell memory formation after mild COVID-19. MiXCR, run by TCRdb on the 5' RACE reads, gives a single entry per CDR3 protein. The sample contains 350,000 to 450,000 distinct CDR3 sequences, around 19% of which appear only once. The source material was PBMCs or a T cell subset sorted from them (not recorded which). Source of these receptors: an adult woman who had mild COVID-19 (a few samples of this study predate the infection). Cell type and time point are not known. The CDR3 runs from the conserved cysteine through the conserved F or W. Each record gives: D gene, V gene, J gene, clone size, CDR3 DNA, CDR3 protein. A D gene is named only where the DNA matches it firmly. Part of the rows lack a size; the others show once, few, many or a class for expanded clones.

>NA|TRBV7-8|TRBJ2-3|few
TGTGCCAGCAGCTCACAGGGCGGTCTAACAGATACGCAGTATTTT
CASSSQGGLTDTQYF
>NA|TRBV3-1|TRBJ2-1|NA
TGTGCCAGCAGCCAAGTGGTGAGCTCCTACAATGAGCAGTTCTTC
CASSQVVSSYNEQFF
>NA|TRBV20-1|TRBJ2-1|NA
TGCAGTGCTATAGTGCCGTTAGGGGGGACCCTATACAATGAGCAGTTCTTC
CSAIVPLGGTLYNEQFF
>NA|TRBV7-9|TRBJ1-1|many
TGTGCCAGCAGCTTCCCGGACGGGAACACTGAAGCTTTCTTT
CASSFPDGNTEAFF
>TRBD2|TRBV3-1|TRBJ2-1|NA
TGTGCCAGCAGCCGAGCGGGGGGGGCCACTAGAGCTTACAATGAGCAGTTCTTC
CASSRAGGATRAYNEQFF
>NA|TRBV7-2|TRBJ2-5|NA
TGTGCCAGCTCTGGAGGTGGGAGCCAAGAGACCCAGTACTTC
CASSGGGSQETQYF
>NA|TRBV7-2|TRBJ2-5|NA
TGTGCCAGCAGCGCCGGCGGATGGGGAAGGCAAGAGACCCAGTACTTC
CASSAGGWGRQETQYF
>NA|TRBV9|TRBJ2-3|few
TGTGCCAGCAGCGTAGCCCCCCTCCCGGGCGGAGATACGCAGTATTTT
CASSVAPLPGGDTQYF
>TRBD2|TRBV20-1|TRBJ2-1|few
TGCAGTGCTAGGAATTCGCGGCGGGAGCCTGAGCAGTTCTTC
CSARNSRREPEQFF
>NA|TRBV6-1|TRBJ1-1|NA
TGTGCCAGCAGTGCCGTACAACAGAACACTGAAGCTTTCTTT
CASSAVQQNTEAFF
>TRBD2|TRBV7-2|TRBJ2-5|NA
TGTGCCAGCAGCTTAGGGACCCTGGCGGGAGTATGGGAGACCCAGTACTTC
CASSLGTLAGVWETQYF
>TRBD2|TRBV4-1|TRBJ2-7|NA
TGCGCCAGCAGCCCCCGGCTAGCGGGAGACCACGAGCAGTACTTC
CASSPRLAGDHEQYF
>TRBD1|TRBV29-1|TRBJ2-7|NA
TGCAGCGTGGGAGACAGGGGGCGCGCCTACGAGCAGTACTTC
CSVGDRGRAYEQYF
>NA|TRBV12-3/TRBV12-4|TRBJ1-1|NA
TGTGCCAGCAGTAACAGGGTCACTGAAGCTTTCTTT
CASSNRVTEAFF
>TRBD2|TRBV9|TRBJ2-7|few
TGTGCCAGCAGCGTCGGGACTAGCGTATCCTACGAGCAGTACTTC
CASSVGTSVSYEQYF
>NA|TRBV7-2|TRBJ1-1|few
TGTGCCAGCAGCTCCGACAGTCTTTTCAGGAACACTGAAGCTTTCTTT
CASSSDSLFRNTEAFF
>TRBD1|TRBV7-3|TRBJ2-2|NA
TGTGCCAGCAGCCTTACGGGACAGGGGGCACGGACCGGGGAGCTGTTTTTT
CASSLTGQGARTGELFF
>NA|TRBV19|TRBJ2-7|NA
TGTGCCAGTACACCGGGACCGTACTACGAGCAGTACTTC
CASTPGPYYEQYF
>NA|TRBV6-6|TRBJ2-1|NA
TGTGCTAGTCTCAGGGGTAATGAGCAGTTCTTC
CASLRGNEQFF
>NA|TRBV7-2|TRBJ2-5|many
TGTGCCAGCAGCTTACAGCCAAAAGAGACCCAGTACTTC
CASSLQPKETQYF
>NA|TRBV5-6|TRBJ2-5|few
TGTGCCACCTTAGGGGTGATAGAGACCCAGTACTTC
CATLGVIETQYF
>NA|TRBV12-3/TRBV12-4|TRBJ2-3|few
TGTGCCAGCAGTTCCGGTCCGGGACAAAGCACAGATACGCAGTATTTT
CASSSGPGQSTDTQYF